Listed below are T cell receptor beta chains from one sample, sequenced in a study of blood T cell repertoires in COVID-19. Measured with immunoSEQ multiplex PCR; TCRdb has only the in-frame clones, and not every one. This table holds some 180,000 clones, roughly 84% found once. The source material was peripheral blood. Receptors were obtained from a woman aged 40 to 55 with COVID-19, enrolled during active disease. CDR3s leave out the opening cysteine and the closing phenylalanine or tryptophan. Each record gives: clone size, V gene, J gene, D gene, CDR3 protein. The D gene is left open where the match is weak. Not all rows give a size; the values are once, few, many and, for expanded clones, a class.

size: .
V: TRBV27
J: TRBJ1-2
D: .
CDR3: ASGPGQGRNYGYT

size: .
V: TRBV6-5
J: TRBJ2-2
D: .
CDR3: ASARAGELF

size: .
V: TRBV19
J: TRBJ2-7
D: .
CDR3: ASSVPGDTYEQY

size: .
V: TRBV19
J: TRBJ1-3
D: .
CDR3: ASSPQGNTIY

size: once
V: TRBV19
J: TRBJ1-2
D: TRBD1
CDR3: ASSIQGAYLYGYT

size: once
V: TRBV27
J: TRBJ2-4
D: .
CDR3: ASSPLKGLAKNIQY

size: .
V: TRBV12-3/TRBV12-4
J: TRBJ2-1
D: .
CDR3: ASSNREKQF

size: .
V: TRBV9
J: TRBJ2-7
D: .
CDR3: ASSGQDVYEQY

size: .
V: TRBV30
J: TRBJ1-5
D: TRBD1
CDR3: AWGTAFPNSNQPQH

size: .
V: TRBV28
J: TRBJ1-3
D: .
CDR3: ASDSGSLSTIY

size: .
V: TRBV5-4
J: TRBJ1-2
D: .
CDR3: ASSSTDYGYT

size: .
V: TRBV27
J: TRBJ1-3
D: .
CDR3: AYKPTGGYSGNTIY

size: .
V: TRBV5-8
J: TRBJ1-1
D: TRBD1
CDR3: ASSFDRDDTEAF

size: .
V: TRBV2
J: TRBJ2-4
D: TRBD1
CDR3: ARKTGSEDIQY

size: .
V: TRBV20-1
J: TRBJ1-2
D: TRBD1
CDR3: SARTGNGYT

size: .
V: TRBV23-1
J: TRBJ1-2
D: TRBD1
CDR3: ASPSCKGDRAIVNIGYT

size: few
V: TRBV6-4
J: TRBJ2-1
D: TRBD2
CDR3: ASSGTSGAFNEQF

size: .
V: TRBV5-1
J: TRBJ2-2
D: TRBD2
CDR3: ASSSGLADLTGELF

size: .
V: TRBV28
J: TRBJ2-7
D: TRBD1
CDR3: ASSATGDEQY

size: .
V: TRBV27
J: TRBJ1-5
D: .
CDR3: ASSLVGGRGQQH

size: .
V: TRBV19
J: TRBJ1-1
D: .
CDR3: ASSTGGATEAF

size: .
V: TRBV5-4
J: TRBJ2-3
D: .
CDR3: ASSPHPGSSTDTQY

size: .
V: TRBV5-6
J: TRBJ1-3
D: TRBD1
CDR3: ASSDRDFFGNTIY

size: .
V: TRBV10-1
J: TRBJ1-2
D: .
CDR3: ATTTGSYGYT

size: .
V: TRBV18
J: TRBJ2-3
D: .
CDR3: ASSPYTDTQY

size: .
V: TRBV11-3
J: TRBJ1-6
D: .
CDR3: ASSQGLNSPLH

size: .
V: TRBV4-2
J: TRBJ2-1
D: .
CDR3: ASSQADSSYNEQF

size: .
V: TRBV18
J: TRBJ1-2
D: .
CDR3: ASSPPESIGYT

size: .
V: TRBV5-6
J: TRBJ1-1
D: TRBD1
CDR3: ASSFIADRVNTEAF

size: .
V: TRBV7-9
J: TRBJ1-4
D: .
CDR3: ASSLEQGEKLF

size: few
V: TRBV11-2
J: TRBJ2-5
D: TRBD2
CDR3: ASSRTSTAETQY

size: .
V: TRBV6-1
J: TRBJ2-1
D: TRBD2
CDR3: ASSEGASGSREQF

size: .
V: TRBV4-1
J: TRBJ1-4
D: .
CDR3: ASSQGFYRDYRTNEKLF

size: .
V: TRBV28
J: TRBJ1-2
D: TRBD1
CDR3: ASSPHGPRGQASYGYT

size: .
V: TRBV6-4
J: TRBJ2-1
D: TRBD2
CDR3: ASSTSGVNEQF

size: .
V: TRBV15
J: TRBJ2-5
D: TRBD1
CDR3: ATSTGDRGKETQY

size: .
V: TRBV28
J: TRBJ1-3
D: .
CDR3: ASSSGGNTIY

size: .
V: TRBV5-1
J: TRBJ2-5
D: .
CDR3: ASSLTALAVETQY

size: .
V: TRBV27
J: TRBJ1-6
D: TRBD1
CDR3: ASTFQGGHSPLH

size: few
V: TRBV6-4
J: TRBJ1-2
D: TRBD1
CDR3: ASRAPGQFYGYT

size: .
V: TRBV10-3
J: TRBJ2-7
D: .
CDR3: ATCDPGAPRGEQY

size: .
V: TRBV7-3
J: TRBJ2-7
D: .
CDR3: ASSYDLASSSYEQY

size: .
V: TRBV6-5
J: TRBJ1-2
D: .
CDR3: ASSQQTVYGYT

size: once
V: TRBV9
J: TRBJ2-1
D: .
CDR3: ASSVEQATYNEQF

size: .
V: TRBV19
J: TRBJ1-5
D: TRBD1
CDR3: ASSRPGQSNQPQH

size: .
V: TRBV9
J: TRBJ2-1
D: TRBD2
CDR3: ASSVASGVNEQF

size: few
V: TRBV6-4
J: TRBJ2-1
D: .
CDR3: ASSEGASSYNEQF

size: once
V: TRBV19
J: TRBJ1-6
D: TRBD1
CDR3: ASTPDRGNSPLH

size: .
V: TRBV27
J: TRBJ2-7
D: TRBD2
CDR3: ASSRTSGAYEQY

size: .
V: TRBV5-8
J: TRBJ1-5
D: TRBD1
CDR3: ASSLDRGSISNQPQH

size: .
V: TRBV28
J: TRBJ1-2
D: .
CDR3: ASSLRGLDYGYT

size: medium-sized
V: TRBV2
J: TRBJ2-3
D: .
CDR3: ARRPIAVSTDTQY

size: .
V: TRBV11-2
J: TRBJ2-7
D: .
CDR3: ASSSQGYPYEQY